One T cell receptor (beta chain) is described in this entry. The data originate from a study of CD8 T cells in Susac syndrome. An input of roughly 0.5 to 1 ug of RNA was subjected to reverse transcription using random hexamers. TCRdb reprocessed the immunoSEQ multiplex PCR reads via MiXCR and lists one record per CDR3 protein. This sample yields some 63,000 distinct CDR3 sequences, of which 85% to 95% are seen a single time; roughly 0.55% belongs to the top ten. Isolation of CD8+ and CD4+ T cells was performed negatively, whereas enrichment of TEMRA cells was done by FACS. Germline V CDR1 and CDR2: ENHRY, SYGVKD. Trimming removed 2 bases from V and 4 bases from J, with 18 bases in between. This CDR3 has 16 residues.

The sequence derives from a human donor with multiple sclerosis. Sequencing used CD8+ T cells from PBMCs. The genes are TRBV10-3 and TRBJ2-7; D gene uncertain. CDR3 coding DNA: TGTGCCATCAGTGAGGCGACGTGGGGAACCCAGTACGAGCAGTACTTC. This codes for CAISEATWGTQYEQYF.